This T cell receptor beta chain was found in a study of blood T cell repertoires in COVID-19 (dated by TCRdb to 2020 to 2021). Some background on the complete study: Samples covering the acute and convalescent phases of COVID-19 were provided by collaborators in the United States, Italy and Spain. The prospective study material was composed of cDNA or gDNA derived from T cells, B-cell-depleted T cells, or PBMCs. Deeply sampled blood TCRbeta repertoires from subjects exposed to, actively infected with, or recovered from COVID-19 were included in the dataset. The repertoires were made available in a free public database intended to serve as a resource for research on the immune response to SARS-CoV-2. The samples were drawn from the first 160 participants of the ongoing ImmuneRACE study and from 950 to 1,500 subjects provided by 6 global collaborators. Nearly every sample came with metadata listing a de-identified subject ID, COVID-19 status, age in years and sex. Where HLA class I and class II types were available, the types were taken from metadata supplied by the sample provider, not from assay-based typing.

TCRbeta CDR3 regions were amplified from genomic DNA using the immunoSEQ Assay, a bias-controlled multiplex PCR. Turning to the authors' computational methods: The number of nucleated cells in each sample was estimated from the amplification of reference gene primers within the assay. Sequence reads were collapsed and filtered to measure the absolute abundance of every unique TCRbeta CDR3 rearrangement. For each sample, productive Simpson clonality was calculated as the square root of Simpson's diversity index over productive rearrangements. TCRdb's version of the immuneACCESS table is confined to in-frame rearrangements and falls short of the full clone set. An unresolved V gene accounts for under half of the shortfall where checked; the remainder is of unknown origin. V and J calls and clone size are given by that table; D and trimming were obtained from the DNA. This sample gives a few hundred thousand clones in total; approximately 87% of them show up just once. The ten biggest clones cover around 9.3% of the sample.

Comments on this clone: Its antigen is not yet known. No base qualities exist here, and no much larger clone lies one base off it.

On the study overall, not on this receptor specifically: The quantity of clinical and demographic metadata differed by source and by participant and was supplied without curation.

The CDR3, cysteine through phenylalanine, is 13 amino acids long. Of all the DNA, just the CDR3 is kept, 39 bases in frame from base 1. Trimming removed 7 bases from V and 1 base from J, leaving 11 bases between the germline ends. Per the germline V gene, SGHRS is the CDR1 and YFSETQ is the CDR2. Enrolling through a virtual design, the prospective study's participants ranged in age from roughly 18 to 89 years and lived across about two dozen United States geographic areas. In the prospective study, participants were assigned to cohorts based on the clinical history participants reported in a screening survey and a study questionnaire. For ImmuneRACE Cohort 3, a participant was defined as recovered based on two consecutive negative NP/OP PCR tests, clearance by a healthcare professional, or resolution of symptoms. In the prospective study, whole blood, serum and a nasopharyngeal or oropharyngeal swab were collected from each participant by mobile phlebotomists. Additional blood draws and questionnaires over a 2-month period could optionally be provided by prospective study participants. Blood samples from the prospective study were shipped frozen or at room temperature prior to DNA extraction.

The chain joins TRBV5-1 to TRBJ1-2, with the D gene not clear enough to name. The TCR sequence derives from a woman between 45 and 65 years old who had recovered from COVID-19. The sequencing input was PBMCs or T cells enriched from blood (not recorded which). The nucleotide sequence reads TGCGCCAGCGGATCCGAGGGTAACTATGGCTACACCTTC. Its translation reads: CASGSEGNYGYTF.